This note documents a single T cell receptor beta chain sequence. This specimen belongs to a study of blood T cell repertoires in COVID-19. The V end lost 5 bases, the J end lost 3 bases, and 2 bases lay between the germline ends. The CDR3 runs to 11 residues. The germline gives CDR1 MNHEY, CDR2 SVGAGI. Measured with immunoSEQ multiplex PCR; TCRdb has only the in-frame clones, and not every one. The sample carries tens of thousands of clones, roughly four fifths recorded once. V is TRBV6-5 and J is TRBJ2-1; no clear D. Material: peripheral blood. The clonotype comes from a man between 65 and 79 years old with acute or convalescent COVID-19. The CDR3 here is CASSLYNEQFF. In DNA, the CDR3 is TGTGCCAGCAGTCTCTACAATGAGCAGTTCTTC.